These 32 T cell receptor beta chains were all obtained from the same sample, sequenced in a study of shared clonotypes between healthy human individuals. Positively selected for CCR7, the CD45RO-negative cells used as naive CD8 cells excluded terminally differentiated effector memory CD45RA+ cells. Here immunoSEQ multiplex PCR was the method, and the copy in TCRdb shows in-frame clones only, minus some. Altogether roughly 2,000,000 clones are present, 85% to 95% being singletons, with the ten largest covering approximately 1%. Sequencing used naive CD8+ T cells sorted from blood. The receptors originated from a man aged 18 to 29 in good health.

V usage is TRBV15 and J usage is TRBJ1-5; D might be TRBD1 (5 bases). The CDR3 totals 14 residues. The V end was cut by 7 bases, the J end by 3 bases, with 13 bases between. Per the germline V gene, CDR1 is LNHNV and CDR2 is YYDKDF (reference sequence). This CDR3 is CATKSTGVNQPQHF. CDR3 bases: TGTGCCACCAAGAGTACAGGCGTCAATCAGCCCCAGCATTTT.

This chain joins TRBV7-6 and TRBJ1-1, with D unclear. CDR3 size: 16 residues. Germline loops: CDR1 SGHVS, CDR2 FNYEAQ. The V end lost 7 bases, the J end lost 5 bases, and 23 bases lay between the germline ends. The CDR3 nucleotides are TGTGCCAGCATCCTAAGACGAAACGACGGGAGAACTGAAGCTTTCTTT. As protein: CASILRRNDGRTEAFF.

The J gene is TRBJ2-7, the V gene TRBV9; D gene unclear. In germline, CDR1 is SGDLS, CDR2 YYNGEE. This CDR3 region has 16 residues. V was shortened by 3 bases and J by 5 bases, with 21 bases between the two germline ends. CDR3 protein: CASSARTGPGVHEQYF. In DNA, the CDR3 is TGTGCCAGCAGCGCCCGCACGGGCCCCGGTGTGCACGAGCAGTACTTC.

V gene TRBV27 combines with J gene TRBJ1-1; 8 positions match TRBD1. The CDR3 has 13 amino acids. After removal of 6 bases from V and 7 bases from J, the junction contained 7 bases not matched to a gene. The germline gives CDR1 MNHEY, CDR2 SMNVEV (reference sequence). This CDR3 reads CASRLDRGNEAFF. The CDR3 DNA reads TGTGCCAGCAGACTCGACAGGGGTAATGAAGCTTTCTTT.

The V and J genes are TRBV6-6 and TRBJ1-5; the match to TRBD1 covers 7 bases. Trimming cost V 8 bases and J 4 bases; bases outside gene matches: 8. CDR1 is MNHNY, CDR2 SVGAGI, per germline (reference sequence). CDR3 length: 14 amino acids. CDR3 residues: CASGETGSNQPQHF. The DNA for the CDR3 is TGTGCCAGCGGCGAGACAGGGTCAAATCAGCCCCAGCATTTT.

The chain carries TRBV7-9 and TRBJ2-7; D remains unclear. CDR3 size: 15 residues. The V gene's germline CDR1 is SEHNR and CDR2 FQNEAQ (reference sequence). V dropped 1 base and J dropped 0 bases, with 10 bases sitting between them. This CDR3 reads CASSLVGGASYEQYF. The CDR3 nucleotides read TGTGCCAGCAGCTTAGTGGGCGGAGCCTCCTACGAGCAGTACTTC.

This clone is a singleton in its sample. The V gene is TRBV15, the J gene TRBJ1-2; 8 bases map to TRBD1. The CDR3 contains 13 residues. Germline CDR1 reads LNHNV; CDR2 reads YYDKDF (reference sequence). V shed 4 bases and J 6 bases; nucleotides not matched to a gene: 4. This CDR3 reads CATSTEDRDGYTF. Written as DNA, the CDR3 is TGTGCCACCAGCACCGAGGACAGGGATGGCTACACCTTC.

The V gene is TRBV5-1, the J gene TRBJ2-7; 8 positions match TRBD1. Germline trimming cut 4 bases from V and 7 bases from J; bases unmatched to any gene: 7. The CDR3 extends over 13 amino acids. CDR1 is SGHRS, CDR2 YFSETQ, per germline. The CDR3 nucleotides are TGCGCCAGCAGCCTTTGGACAGGGTGGGAGCAGTACTTC. Protein: CASSLWTGWEQYF. Based on the CDR3 plus reference TRBV5-1 and TRBJ2-7, the full variable domain is KAGVTQTPRYLIKTRGQQVTLSCSPISGHRSVSWYQQTPGQGLQFLFEYFSETQRNKGNFPGRFSGRQFSNSRSEMNVSTLELGDSALYLCASSLWTGWEQYFGPGTRLTVT.

V and J are TRBV7-9 and TRBJ2-4, with TRBD1 matching over 9 bases. CDR3 length: 15 amino acids. Germline V gene lookup returns CDR1 SEHNR and CDR2 FQNEAQ (reference sequence). Unmatched junction bases numbered 5, after V lost 4 bases and J lost 4 bases. CDR3 sequence: CASSSPGQGKNIQYF. CDR3 nucleotide sequence: TGTGCCAGCAGCTCCCCGGGACAGGGAAAAAACATTCAGTACTTC. Using reference TRBV7-9 and TRBJ2-4 for the parts outside the CDR3, the full variable domain is DTGVSQNPRHKITKRGQNVTFRCDPISEHNRLYWYRQTLGQGPEFLTYFQNEAQLEKSRLLSDRFSAERPKGSFSTLEIQRTEQGDSAMYLCASSSPGQGKNIQYFGAGTRLSVL.

V gene TRBV27 combines with J gene TRBJ2-3; TRBD2 matches at 11 bases. The length of the CDR3 is 17 residues. Germline loops: CDR1 MNHEY, CDR2 SMNVEV (reference sequence). Trimming cost V 5 bases and J 4 bases; bases outside gene matches: 11. This chain's CDR3 is CASSQDTPSGGSDTQYF. In nucleotides, the CDR3 is TGTGCCAGCAGTCAAGACACCCCTAGCGGGGGGTCAGATACGCAGTATTTT.

On this clone: The sample has other DNA sequences that encode this CDR3 too. The chain joins TRBV5-1 to TRBJ2-7; 13 bases fit TRBD2. The germline V gene encodes CDR1 SGHRS and CDR2 YFSETQ. This CDR3 is built from 15 residues. Trimming cost V 2 bases and J 5 bases; bases outside gene matches: 4. DNA of the CDR3: TGCGCCAGCAGCTTAGGACTAGCGGGGGCCCACGAGCAGTACTTC. Translating gives CASSLGLAGAHEQYF.

The CDR3 bases are TGTGCCTGGTGGGCAGCCCAAGAGACCCAGTACTTC. Translated, it gives CAWWAAQETQYF. This chain joins TRBV30 and TRBJ2-5; the D is unclear. CDR1 is GTSNPN and CDR2 is SVGIG in the germline V gene (reference sequence). The V end lost 5 bases, the J end lost 1 base, and 8 bases lay between the germline ends. The CDR3 length is 12 residues. The full variable domain, in which reference TRBV30 and TRBJ2-5 provide the parts outside the CDR3, is SQTIHQWPATLVQPVGSPLSLECTVEGTSNPNLYWYRQAAGRGLQLLFYSVGIGQISSEVPQNLSASRPQDRQFILSSKKLLLSDSGFYLCAWWAAQETQYFGPGTRLLVL.

The chain has TRBV11-2 and TRBJ2-3, with D unresolved. CDR1 SGHAT and CDR2 FQNNGV come from the germline V gene. V was clipped by 1 base and J by 5 bases, with 4 bases between them. The CDR3 consists of 12 residues. This chain's CDR3 is CASSLVLDTQYF. Here the CDR3 DNA reads TGTGCCAGCAGCTTAGTCCTAGATACGCAGTATTTT. Drawing the rest from reference TRBV11-2 and TRBJ2-3, the complete variable domain is EAGVAQSPRYKIIEKRQSVAFWCNPISGHATLYWYQQILGQGPKLLIQFQNNGVVDDSQLPKDRFSAERLKGVDSTLKIQPAKLEDSAVYLCASSLVLDTQYFGPGTRLTVL.

This clone was seen a single time. The chain uses TRBV10-1 and TRBJ1-5; TRBD1 is a possible D gene (5 bases). V was clipped by 3 bases and J by 1 base, with 19 bases between them. Germline lookup yields CDR1 WNHNN and CDR2 SYGVQD (reference sequence). The CDR3 is made up of 18 amino acids. CDR3 sequence (DNA): TGCGCCAGCAGTGAAATAGGGACGGTCAATACGAGCAATCAGCCCCAGCATTTT. Protein: CASSEIGTVNTSNQPQHF.

V and J are TRBV7-9 and TRBJ2-1, with 8 bases identical to TRBD2. The CDR3 loop spans 16 amino acids. The J segment lost 3 bases and the V segment lost 4 bases, leaving 8 bases of the junction unmatched. Germline V gene data show CDR1 as SEHNR and CDR2 as FQNEAQ (reference sequence). The CDR3 region has the DNA TGTGCCAGCAGCTCAAGGAGCGGGGGAATCTACAATGAGCAGTTCTTC. Protein: CASSSRSGGIYNEQFF.

This rearrangement joins TRBV9 to TRBJ2-3; 11 nucleotides match TRBD2. The germline gives CDR1 SGDLS, CDR2 YYNGEE. The ends lost 3 bases at V and 11 bases at J; junction bases unmatched: 14. The CDR3 is made up of 16 amino acids. The CDR3 spells CASSAGTSGQLLMQYF. CDR3 sequence (DNA): TGTGCCAGCAGCGCAGGGACTAGCGGACAATTACTAATGCAGTATTTT.

With respect to this clone: Other nucleotide sequences from this sample produce the same CDR3. The V gene is TRBV27, the J gene TRBJ2-7; D is ambiguous. This CDR3 spans 13 amino acids. V lost 2 bases and J 2 bases, leaving 7 bases between the germline ends. The germline CDR1 and CDR2 sequences are MNHEY and SMNVEV (reference sequence). The CDR3 DNA reads TGTGCCAGCAGTTTAGGACGCACCTACGAGCAGTACTTC. Translation gives CASSLGRTYEQYF.

J is TRBJ1-1 and V is TRBV27, with D perhaps TRBD1 (5 bases). The CDR3 consists of 15 residues. The germline gives CDR1 MNHEY, CDR2 SMNVEV (reference sequence). V was trimmed by 8 bases and J by 0 bases, leaving 16 bases between them. The CDR3 protein is CASRDGHVLNTEAFF. CDR3 bases: TGTGCCAGCCGGGACGGACATGTTCTGAACACTGAAGCTTTCTTT.

The chain combines TRBV5-5 with TRBJ1-5, with D hard to call. Trimming pared 1 base from V and 5 bases from J, leaving 10 bases between. This CDR3 region has 14 residues. Germline V gene lookup returns CDR1 SGHKS and CDR2 YYEKEE (reference sequence). The CDR3 loop is CASSLNLGYQPQHF. The DNA of the CDR3 is TGTGCCAGCAGCTTGAATCTGGGGTATCAGCCCCAGCATTTT.

This chain links TRBV2 with TRBJ1-4; no reliable D call. V shed 1 base and J shed 4 bases, with 10 bases lying between them. The V gene's germline CDR1 is SNHLY and CDR2 FYNNEI. The CDR3 has 15 amino acids. The CDR3 bases are TGTGCCAGCAGTGAAGGACGCGCCTATAATGAAAAACTGTTTTTT. Protein product: CASSEGRAYNEKLFF.

V gene TRBV7-2 combines with J gene TRBJ2-5; D might be TRBD2 (7 bases). The CDR3 loop spans 13 amino acids. Germline values: CDR1 SGHTA, CDR2 FQGNSA. V lost 0 bases and J 11 bases, leaving 13 bases between the germline ends. CDR3: CASSLAGGVSQYF. In DNA, the CDR3 is TGTGCCAGCAGCTTAGCAGGGGGGGTTTCTCAGTACTTC.

This sequence joins TRBV27 and TRBJ2-1; 7 positions agree with TRBD2. The J segment lost 9 bases and the V segment lost 3 bases, leaving 5 bases of the junction unmatched. Germline assignment: CDR1 MNHEY and CDR2 SMNVEV (reference sequence). This CDR3 is built from 13 residues. CDR3 DNA: TGTGCCAGCAGTTTGGTGACTAGCCTTGAGCAGTTCTTC. Its protein product is CASSLVTSLEQFF.

The V gene is TRBV7-9, the J gene TRBJ2-2; no reliable D call. Per the germline V gene, CDR1 is SEHNR and CDR2 is FQNEAQ (reference sequence). V was pared by 5 bases and J by 6 bases, with 10 bases between. CDR3 length equals 13 residues. The CDR3 DNA is TGTGCCAGCAGCCCCCCCGTTCCCGGGGAGCTGTTTTTT. Protein: CASSPPVPGELFF.

V is TRBV16 and J is TRBJ1-2; possibly TRBD1 for D (5 bases). The CDR3 totals 14 residues. Germline V CDR1 and CDR2: KGHSY, FQNENV. V lost 5 bases, J lost 2 bases, and 12 bases lay in between. The CDR3 here is CASSFGDFNYGYTF. The CDR3, as DNA: TGTGCCAGCAGCTTCGGGGACTTCAACTATGGCTACACCTTC.

The chain couples TRBV27 to TRBJ2-1, with a tentative D call TRBD2 (6 bases). The CDR3 length is 16 residues. V shed 1 base and J shed 6 bases, with 16 bases lying between them. CDR1 is MNHEY, CDR2 SMNVEV, per germline (reference sequence). The CDR3 DNA is TGTGCCAGCAGTTTATTCGCGGGAAGTAAGGGCAATGAGCAGTTCTTC. It specifies CASSLFAGSKGNEQFF.

This chain links TRBV11-2 with TRBJ1-1, with TRBD1 matching over 7 bases. There are 16 residues in the CDR3. The V segment lost 2 bases and the J segment 0 bases; nucleotides outside the gene matches: 6. CDR1 is SGHAT, CDR2 FQNNGV, per germline. CDR3 sequence reads: CASSLNSGQMNTEAFF. In DNA form, the CDR3 reads TGTGCCAGCAGCTTAAATTCGGGACAGATGAACACTGAAGCTTTCTTT.

The rearrangement joins TRBV9 to TRBJ1-5; 7 bases map to TRBD1. This CDR3 comprises 17 residues. The germline gives CDR1 SGDLS, CDR2 YYNGEE. Germline trimming cut 4 bases from V and 3 bases from J; bases unmatched to any gene: 13. The CDR3 reads CASSLPHRRGVNQPQHF. CDR3 DNA: TGTGCCAGCAGCCTACCCCACCGCAGGGGGGTCAATCAGCCCCAGCATTTT.

V gene TRBV5-4 combines with J gene TRBJ1-6; no clear D. CDR3 length: 14 amino acids. Germline loops: CDR1 SGHNT, CDR2 YYREEE (reference sequence). V was clipped by 4 bases and J by 5 bases, with 10 bases between them. The CDR3 coding sequence is TGTGCCAGCAGCATCGACGGAAATAATTCACCCCTCCACTTT. Protein sequence: CASSIDGNNSPLHF.

The chain links TRBV2 to TRBJ2-1; D remains unclear. V dropped 3 bases and J dropped 1 base, with 13 bases sitting between them. This CDR3 is built from 16 residues. Germline CDR1 reads SNHLY; CDR2 reads FYNNEI. The DNA of the CDR3 is TGTGCCAGCAGTGACCAGATCCTACAGTCCTACAATGAGCAGTTCTTC. This translates into CASSDQILQSYNEQFF.

The chain carries TRBV5-6 and TRBJ2-7; D remains ambiguous. The germline gives CDR1 SGHDT, CDR2 YYEEEE. The CDR3 runs to 13 residues. Trimming removed 6 bases at V and 2 bases at J, with 12 bases between. The CDR3 reads CASTGASAYEQYF. The DNA for the CDR3 is TGTGCCAGCACCGGCGCTTCAGCCTACGAGCAGTACTTC.

This clone came up a few times. The chain recombines TRBV6-5 with TRBJ1-2; no clear D gene. V was clipped by 0 bases and J by 3 bases, with 8 bases between them. The CDR3 contains 14 residues. CDR1 is MNHEY, CDR2 SVGAGI, per germline. The CDR3 region is CASSYSISDYGYTF. CDR3 DNA sequence: TGTGCCAGCAGTTACTCGATCAGTGACTATGGCTACACCTTC.

This sequence joins TRBV6-1 and TRBJ2-7; 9 nucleotides agree with TRBD2. The CDR3 is 16 residues long. Germline CDR1 MNHNS, CDR2 SASEGT. The ends lost 3 bases at V and 2 bases at J; junction bases unmatched: 8. The CDR3 sequence is CASSEEGLALPYEQYF. CDR3 DNA sequence: TGTGCCAGCAGTGAGGAAGGACTAGCGCTTCCCTACGAGCAGTACTTC.